Below, one T cell receptor beta chain is given with its context. This clonotype was counted many times. Its specific antigen is unknown. No much larger clonotype is one base removed from it; base qualities were not supplied. The CDR3, from cysteine to phenylalanine, totals 17 residues. Only CDR3 DNA is held: 51 bases, read in frame from base 1. The germline V and J ends show losses of 5 bases and 0 bases respectively, and no gene match explains 9 bases of the junction. The receptor library was made with RT-PCR. Sequencing relied on an Illumina HiSeq 2500. TCRdb's own reprocessing of the public reads used fastp at Q25 and MiXCR and kept productive beta chains. Every CDR3 protein is listed once, alongside the most common genes and DNA of its rows. The sample profile shows almost 250,000 distinct CDR3 sequences; 9% to 15% of them were found once. The ten largest account for approximately 8.4% of the sample.

This sample is drawn from a study of response to subunit inactivated influenza vaccine (dated by TCRdb to 2017 to 2018). Broadly, across the study: Deep quantitative T cell receptor repertoire profiling was used in the study to track responses to a trivalent subunit inactivated influenza vaccine.

What the work shows at the level of the full study, not this receptor alone: The authors suggested that each seasonal influenza vaccination may recruit only a limited number of new T cells.

The rearrangement joined TRBV12-3 or TRBV12-4 to TRBJ1-3; 8 bases in the middle match TRBD1. Specimen: non-naive T cells sorted from PBMCs, collected approximately 15 days before vaccination. The cell subset or site label, read with the paper, signifies: memory T cell fraction. The sequence was collected from a man between 50 and 59 years old who received an inactivated influenza vaccine. Donor details come from another sample of the same person, matched by shared clones. The base sequence is TGTGCCAGCAGTCAGAGACAGGGGTATTCCTCTGGAAACACCATATATTTT. Its coded protein is CASSQRQGYSSGNTIYF.